This entry lists 15 T cell receptor beta chains sequenced from one sample in a study of blood T cell repertoires in COVID-19. Sequencing was performed with immunoSEQ multiplex PCR; in TCRdb, only in-frame clones are kept and a portion is missing. The sample holds roughly 390,000 clones, 80% to 90% seen once. The sample comprised peripheral blood. These receptors all come from a woman younger than 45 with COVID-19, enrolled during active disease.

V and J are TRBV9 and TRBJ1-1; D is unresolved. Germline CDR1 and CDR2: SGDLS and YYNGEE. Trimming removed 0 bases at V and 5 bases at J, with 8 bases between. The CDR3 consists of 13 residues. The CDR3 sequence is CASSVGRSTEAFF. The CDR3 region has the DNA TGTGCCAGCAGCGTAGGGAGGAGTACTGAAGCTTTCTTT.

Comment on this clone: Other DNA sequences within the sample encode an identical CDR3. The genes are TRBV5-6 and TRBJ2-7; maybe TRBD2 (5 bases). From germline, CDR1 is SGHDT and CDR2 YYEEEE. Deletions cut 0 bases from V and 4 bases from J, with 11 bases between. The CDR3 totals 14 residues. This CDR3 is CASSLVRGSYEQYF. In DNA, the CDR3 is TGTGCCAGCAGCTTGGTCCGGGGTTCGTACGAGCAGTACTTC.

This sequence joins TRBV27 and TRBJ2-7; 11 bases are shared with TRBD1. The CDR3 has 16 amino acids. Looked up from germline, CDR1 is MNHEY and CDR2 is SMNVEV (reference sequence). V lost 1 base to trimming and J lost 3 bases; unmatched junction nucleotides: 5. The CDR3 protein is CASSLFSGQGDYEQYF. In nucleotides, the CDR3 is TGTGCCAGCAGTTTATTTTCGGGACAGGGGGACTACGAGCAGTACTTC.

This clone was picked up one time. The rearrangement uses TRBV30 and TRBJ2-7; 9 bases map to TRBD1. In germline, CDR1 is GTSNPN, CDR2 SVGIG (reference sequence). This CDR3 region has 18 residues. Trimming at V came to 0 bases and at J to 4 bases, leaving 16 bases not matched to a gene. CDR3 nucleotides: TGTGCCTGGAGTGTTCTAGAGGGGACAGGGAAGGGGGCGTACGAGCAGTACTTC. It yields the protein CAWSVLEGTGKGAYEQYF.

The rearrangement links TRBV12-3 or TRBV12-4 to TRBJ2-7; 7 bases map to TRBD1. CDR3 length: 13 residues. V lost 5 bases to trimming and J lost 2 bases; unmatched junction nucleotides: 3. Here the CDR3 DNA reads TGTGCCAGCAGTCCAGGGACAGCCTACGAGCAGTACTTC. Its protein is CASSPGTAYEQYF.

This chain connects TRBV27 to TRBJ2-1; 8 bases agree with TRBD1. This CDR3 contains 14 residues. The germline gives CDR1 MNHEY, CDR2 SMNVEV (reference sequence). Germline trimming cut 2 bases from V and 5 bases from J; bases unmatched to any gene: 2. The CDR3 coding sequence is TGTGCCAGCAGTTTACAGGACAGGGACAATGAGCAGTTCTTC. This codes for CASSLQDRDNEQFF.

The chain recombines TRBV7-3 with TRBJ2-2; 7 bases fit TRBD2. The CDR3 runs to 14 residues. V was clipped by 5 bases and J by 5 bases; unmatched bases: 5. Germline CDR1 is SGHTA and CDR2 is FQGTGA. CDR3 bases: TGTGCCAGCAGCAAGGGACTAACAACCGGGGAGCTGTTTTTT. Residues: CASSKGLTTGELFF.

V and J are TRBV19 and TRBJ2-1; 13 bases are shared with TRBD2. V gave up 4 bases and J gave up 2 bases; unmatched junction bases: 11. This CDR3 comprises 19 residues. Germline V gives CDR1 LNHDA, CDR2 SQIVND (reference sequence). CDR3 DNA sequence: TGTGCCAGTAGTAGTACGGGACTAGCGGGATTCAAAGCCTACAATGAGCAGTTCTTC. It codes for CASSSTGLAGFKAYNEQFF.

The gene calls are TRBV6-6 and TRBJ2-3, with a possible D match to TRBD1 (6 bases). Germline assignment: CDR1 MNHNY and CDR2 SVGAGI (reference sequence). V was trimmed by 0 bases and J by 5 bases, leaving 12 bases between them. The CDR3 has 15 amino acids. In DNA form, the CDR3 reads TGTGCCAGCAGTTACTCGGGCGACAGGCGAGATACGCAGTATTTT. Amino acid sequence: CASSYSGDRRDTQYF.

The chain uses TRBV4-1 and TRBJ2-7; 9 bases are a match to TRBD2. This CDR3 spans 15 amino acids. The V segment lost 4 bases and the J segment 3 bases; nucleotides outside the gene matches: 7. The germline CDR1 and CDR2 sequences are MGHRA and YSYEKL. Here the CDR3 reads CASSLEVAGDYEQYF. The CDR3 nucleotides read TGCGCCAGCAGCCTAGAGGTAGCGGGAGACTACGAGCAGTACTTC.

CDR3 sequence: CAWSVRVEKLFF. CDR3 nucleotide sequence: TGTGCCTGGAGTGTACGCGTGGAAAAACTGTTTTTT. This rearrangement joins TRBV30 to TRBJ1-4; D uncertain. CDR1 is GTSNPN and CDR2 is SVGIG in the germline V gene (reference sequence). The germline V and J ends were trimmed by 0 bases and 8 bases, with 7 bases remaining between them. This CDR3 has 12 residues.

This chain joins TRBV5-5 and TRBJ2-3; D call uncertain. The CDR3 is 15 amino acids. The germline V gene encodes CDR1 SGHKS and CDR2 YYEKEE (reference sequence). The V and J ends lost 1 base and 1 base respectively, with 10 bases between them. CDR3 protein: CASSLTAAGTDTQYF. The DNA of the CDR3 is TGTGCCAGCAGCTTGACGGCGGCGGGCACAGATACGCAGTATTTT.

V usage is TRBV9 and J usage is TRBJ2-7, with D possibly matching TRBD2 (5 bases). Germline loops: CDR1 SGDLS, CDR2 YYNGEE. This CDR3 is built from 12 residues. V lost 7 bases and J 5 bases, leaving 13 bases between the germline ends. CDR3 in amino acids: CASGRAENEQYF. The DNA for the CDR3 is TGTGCCAGCGGGAGAGCAGAGAACGAGCAGTACTTC.

This chain connects TRBV6-2 or TRBV6-3 to TRBJ2-3; no clear D gene. This CDR3 contains 14 residues. CDR1 MNHEY and CDR2 SVGEGT come from the germline V gene. The V gene lost 2 bases and the J gene lost 5 bases, with 11 bases spanning the gap. The CDR3 coding sequence is TGTGCCAGCAGTTACGAGCCTGAAGTAGATACGCAGTATTTT. This gives the protein CASSYEPEVDTQYF.

The V gene is TRBV5-6, the J gene TRBJ1-1; a weak D match, TRBD1 (5 bases). The CDR3 is 14 amino acids. Trimming removed 4 bases from V and 3 bases from J, with 13 bases in between. Germline CDR1 is SGHDT and CDR2 is YYEEEE. CDR3 loop: CASSLGGEDTEAFF. The CDR3 bases are TGTGCCAGCAGCCTGGGGGGGGAGGACACTGAAGCTTTCTTT.